Here is one T cell receptor beta chain with its context. This sample is drawn from a study of cytomegalovirus exposure and HLA in healthy donors. It was with 60 Vbeta and 13 Jbeta primers that the PCR ran. Here immunoSEQ multiplex PCR was the method, and the copy in TCRdb shows in-frame clones only, minus some. Of about 150,000 clones listed, over 70% are singletons. Donors consisted of healthy bone marrow donors. Germline CDR1 and CDR2: MNHEY and SVGAGI. After removal of 6 bases from V and 6 bases from J, the junction contained 7 bases not matched to a gene. This CDR3 comprises 14 residues. Sequencing was done on a sample of PBMCs. The sequence was collected from a woman in her thirties or forties in good health and CMV-seronegative. The chain is built from TRBV6-5 and TRBJ2-2, with 7 bases identical to TRBD1. CDR3 sequence (DNA): TGTGCCAGCAGACTTACAGGGGTGGCCGGGGAGCTGTTTTTT. Amino acid sequence: CASRLTGVAGELFF.